This T cell receptor (beta chain) was profiled in a study of T-cell reconstitution after alpha-beta-depleted transplantation in children. Germline V gene data show CDR1 as KGHDR and CDR2 as SFDVKD. With V trimmed by 4 bases and J by 2 bases, 9 bases remained unmatched. This CDR3 spans 17 amino acids. A library of TCRbeta sequences, prepared with unique molecular identifiers, was generated. One entry per CDR3 protein, called by TCRdb with MiXCR from the PCR reads. The repertoire holds 150,000 to 250,000 distinct CDR3 sequences, 5% to 7.5% seen once, with 4.5% in the top ten. General study findings and limits: When one year had passed after transplant, most T-cell counts and diversity came from newly produced T cells. Roughly two months post-transplant, alpha-beta T cells reportedly originated from several hundred graft clones that had expanded. The high TCRbeta diversity at day 60 in some patients came from surviving recipient T cells and thymic progenitors.

This clonotype was counted only a few times. Antigen: not known. The chain employs TRBV24-1 and TRBJ2-7, with 11 nucleotides matching TRBD1. The source is a girl under three years old with combined immunodeficiency, due to receive a stem cell transplant. This specimen was PBMCs, taken before TCRalphabeta/CD19-depleted stem cell transplant. CDR3 sequence reads: CATSDPNRDRGAYEQYF. In nucleotides, the CDR3 is TGTGCCACCAGTGACCCCAACCGGGACAGGGGGGCCTACGAGCAGTACTTC.